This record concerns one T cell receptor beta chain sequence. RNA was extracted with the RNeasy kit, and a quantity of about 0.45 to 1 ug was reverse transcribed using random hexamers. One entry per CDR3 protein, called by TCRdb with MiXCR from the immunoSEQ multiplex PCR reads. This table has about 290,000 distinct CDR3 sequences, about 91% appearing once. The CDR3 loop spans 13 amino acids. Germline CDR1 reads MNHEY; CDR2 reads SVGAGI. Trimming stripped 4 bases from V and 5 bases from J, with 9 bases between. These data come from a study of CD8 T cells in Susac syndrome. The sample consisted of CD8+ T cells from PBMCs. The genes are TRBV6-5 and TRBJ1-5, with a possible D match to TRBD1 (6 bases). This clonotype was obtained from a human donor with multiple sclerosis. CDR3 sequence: CASSWTEDQPQHF. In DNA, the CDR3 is TGTGCCAGCAGTTGGACAGAGGATCAGCCCCAGCATTTT.